This TCR beta chain is drawn from a study of T cell repertoires in cytomegalovirus infection. Overall study context: It was the public TCR beta signatures that indicated both CMV infection and matching HLA type.

Overall study results and limits: Summed frequency of public TCR beta families distinguished CMV carriers with the relevant HLA. Across the ex vivo response, the dominant clonotypes were HLA-C-restricted CMV-specific TCR beta clonotypes.

TCRdb recomputed calls from the reads with MiXCR, one row per CDR3 protein. The sample includes some 150,000 distinct CDR3 sequences, about 6.5% seen only once; the top ten take approximately 18%. Germline CDR1 is LGHNA and CDR2 is YNFKEQ. This CDR3 is built from 17 residues. V dropped 4 bases and J dropped 2; count of bases not matched to a gene: 8. This clonotype was counted between two and nine times. Its antigen is not identified. The receptor comes from a human donor in good health (CMV status not recorded). Some clones in this sample may be carry-over from other donors' samples. This chain uses TRBV4-2 with TRBJ2-3, with 11 bases fitting TRBD2. The source material was PBMCs. The CDR3 region has the DNA TGTGCCAGCAGCCTGCTCCCTAGCGGGGGGCCCACAGATACGCAGTATTTT. It specifies CASSLLPSGGPTDTQYF.